This T cell receptor (beta chain) was recovered during a study of OX40 agonist ivuxolimab in advanced cancers. For the study at large: Ivuxolimab doses were 0.01, 0.1, 0.3, 1.5, 3 or 10 mg/kg every 2 weeks. Treatment received earlier with anti-PD-1, anti-PD-L1 or anti-CTLA-4 agents was allowed, and 40% had some.

Libraries were prepared by immunoSEQ multiplex PCR; TCRdb keeps only in-frame clonotypes and omits some of them. The sample yields about 45,000 clones, under 95% seen once. The CDR3 consists of 16 residues. The germline V gene has CDR1 SSHAT and CDR2 FNYEAQ (reference sequence). Trimming cost V 1 base and J 2 bases, with 14 bases left between them. This specimen consisted of CD4+ or CD8+ T cells sorted from blood, obtained in a trial of the OX40 agonist ivuxolimab. The TCR comes from an adult with an advanced solid tumor such as melanoma, head and neck, liver or kidney cancer. This chain joins TRBV7-7 and TRBJ2-5, with a weak D call TRBD2 (6 bases). CDR3 in DNA: TGTGCCAGCAGCTTAGGAGAGTGGGGACTGCAAGAGACCCAGTACTTC. Its protein product is CASSLGEWGLQETQYF.